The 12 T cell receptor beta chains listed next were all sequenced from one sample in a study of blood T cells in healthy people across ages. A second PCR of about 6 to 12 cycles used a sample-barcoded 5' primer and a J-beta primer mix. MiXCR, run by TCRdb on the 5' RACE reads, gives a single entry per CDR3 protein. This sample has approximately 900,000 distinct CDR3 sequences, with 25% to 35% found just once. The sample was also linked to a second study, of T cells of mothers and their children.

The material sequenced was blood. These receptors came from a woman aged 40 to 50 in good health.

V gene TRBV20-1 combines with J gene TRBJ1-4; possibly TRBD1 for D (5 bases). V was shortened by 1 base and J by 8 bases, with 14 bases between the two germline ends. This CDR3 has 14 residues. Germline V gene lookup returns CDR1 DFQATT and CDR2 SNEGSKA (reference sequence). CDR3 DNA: TGCAGTGCTAGAGCCCAGGGTGATGGAGAAAAACTGTTTTTT. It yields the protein CSARAQGDGEKLFF.

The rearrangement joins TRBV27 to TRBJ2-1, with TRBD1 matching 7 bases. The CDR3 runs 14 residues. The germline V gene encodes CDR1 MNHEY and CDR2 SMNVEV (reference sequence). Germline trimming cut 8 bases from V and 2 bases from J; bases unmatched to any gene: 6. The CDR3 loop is CASGLTGPYNEQFF. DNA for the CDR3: TGTGCCAGCGGATTGACAGGGCCCTACAATGAGCAGTTCTTC.

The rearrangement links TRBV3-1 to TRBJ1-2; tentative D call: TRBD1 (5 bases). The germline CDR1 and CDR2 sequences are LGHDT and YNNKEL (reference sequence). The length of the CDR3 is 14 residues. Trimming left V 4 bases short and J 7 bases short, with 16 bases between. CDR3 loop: CASSRSGLKGGYTF. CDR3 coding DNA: TGTGCCAGCAGCCGATCAGGGTTAAAAGGTGGCTACACCTTC.

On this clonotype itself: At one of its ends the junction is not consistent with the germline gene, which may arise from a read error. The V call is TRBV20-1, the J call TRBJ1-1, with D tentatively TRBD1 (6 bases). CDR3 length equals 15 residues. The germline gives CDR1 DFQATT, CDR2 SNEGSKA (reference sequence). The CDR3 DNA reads TGCAGTACTAGAGGGGATATGGCCGGGGGCGCTGAAGCTTTCTTT. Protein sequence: CSTRGDMAGGAEAFF.

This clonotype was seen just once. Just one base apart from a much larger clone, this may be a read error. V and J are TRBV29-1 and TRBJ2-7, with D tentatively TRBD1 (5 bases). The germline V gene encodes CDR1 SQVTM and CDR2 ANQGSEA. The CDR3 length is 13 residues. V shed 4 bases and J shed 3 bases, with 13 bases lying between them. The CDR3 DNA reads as TGCAGCGTTGGGGTAGGGGTAGGCTACGAGCAGTACTTC. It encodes CSVGVGVGYEQYF.

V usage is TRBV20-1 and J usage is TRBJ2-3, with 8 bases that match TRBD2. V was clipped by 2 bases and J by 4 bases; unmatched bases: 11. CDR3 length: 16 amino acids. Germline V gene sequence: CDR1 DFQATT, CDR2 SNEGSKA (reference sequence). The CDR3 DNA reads TGCAGTGCTAGACTGCTGGGACTAGGGAGCGCAGATACGCAGTATTTT. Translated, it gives CSARLLGLGSADTQYF.

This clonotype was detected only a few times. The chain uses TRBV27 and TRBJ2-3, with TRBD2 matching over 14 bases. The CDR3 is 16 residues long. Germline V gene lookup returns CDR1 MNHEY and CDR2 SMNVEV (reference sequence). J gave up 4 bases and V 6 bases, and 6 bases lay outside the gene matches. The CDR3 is CASRNLGLAGADTQYF. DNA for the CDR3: TGTGCCAGCAGAAACTTGGGACTAGCGGGGGCAGATACGCAGTATTTT.

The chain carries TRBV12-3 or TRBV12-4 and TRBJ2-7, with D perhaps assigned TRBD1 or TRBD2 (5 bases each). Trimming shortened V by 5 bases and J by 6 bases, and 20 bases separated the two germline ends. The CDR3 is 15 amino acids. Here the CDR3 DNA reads TGTGCCAGCAGTGAGAGAGGGGCGTTAGCGCGCGAGCAGTACTTC. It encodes CASSERGALAREQYF.

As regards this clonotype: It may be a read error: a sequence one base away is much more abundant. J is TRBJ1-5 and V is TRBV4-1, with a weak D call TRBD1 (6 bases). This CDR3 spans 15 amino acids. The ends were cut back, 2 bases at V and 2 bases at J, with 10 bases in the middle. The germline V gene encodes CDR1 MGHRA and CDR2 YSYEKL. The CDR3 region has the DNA TGCGCCAGCAGCCAACGGGACACTCGCAATCAGCCCCAGCATTTT. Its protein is CASSQRDTRNQPQHF.

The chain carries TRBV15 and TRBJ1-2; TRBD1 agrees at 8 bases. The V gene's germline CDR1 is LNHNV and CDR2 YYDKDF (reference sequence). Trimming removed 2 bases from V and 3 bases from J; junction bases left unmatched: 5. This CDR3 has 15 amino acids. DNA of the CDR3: TGTGCCACCAGCAGACCAGGGGGCGAAGACTATGGCTACACCTTC. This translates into CATSRPGGEDYGYTF. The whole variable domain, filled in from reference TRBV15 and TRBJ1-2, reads DAMVIQNPRYQVTQFGKPVTLSCSQTLNHNVMYWYQQKSSQAPKLLFHYYDKDFNNEADTPDNFQSRRPNTSFCFLDIRSPGLGDTAMYLCATSRPGGEDYGYTFGSGTRLTVV.

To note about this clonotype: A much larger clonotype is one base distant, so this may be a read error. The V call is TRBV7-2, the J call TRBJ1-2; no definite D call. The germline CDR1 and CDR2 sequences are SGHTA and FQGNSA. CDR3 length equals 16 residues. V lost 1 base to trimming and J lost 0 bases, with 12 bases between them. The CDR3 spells CASSLVVAVTNYGYTF. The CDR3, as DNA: TGTGCCAGCAGCTTAGTGGTGGCAGTCACTAACTATGGCTACACCTTC.

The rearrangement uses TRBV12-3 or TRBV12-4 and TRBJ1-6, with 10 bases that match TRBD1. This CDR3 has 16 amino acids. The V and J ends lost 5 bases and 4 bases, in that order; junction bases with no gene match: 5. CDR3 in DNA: TGTGCCAGCAGTACCGGGACAGGGGTGTATAATTCACCCCTCCACTTT. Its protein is CASSTGTGVYNSPLHF.